The following is a TCR beta chain sequence with its context. Its antigen is not identified. The data belong to a study of a mutant IDH1 vaccine in newly diagnosed glioma. About the research overall: With temozolomide cycles, or 4-6 weeks after radiotherapy alone, vaccination was started. The treated population exhibited a male proportion of 62.5%, a female proportion of approximately 38%, and a mean age of 40.4 years.

General study points: Changes in top peripheral clonotypes did not appear linked to pseudoprogression.

Clones were read by immunoSEQ multiplex PCR, and TCRdb kept only the in-frame ones, dropping some. This table has over 65,000 clones, almost 85% appearing once. J gave up 9 bases and V 3 bases, and 15 bases lay outside the gene matches. The V gene's germline CDR1 is SGDLS and CDR2 YYNGEE. This CDR3 is built from 16 residues. Time point indicated: week 35, safety follow-up. All doses held 300 ug of mutant IDH1 20-mer peptide, with topical imiquimod. Scheduled for weeks 1, 3, 5, 7, 11, 15, 19 and 23, eight vaccinations were given to patients. This chain uses TRBV9 with TRBJ2-7; 10 bases line up with TRBD2. The source is a man younger than 35 with glioma. Sequencing was performed on PBMCs, taken from a glioma patient whose treatment included an IDH1 peptide vaccine. Here the CDR3 reads CASSAGLAESLRGQYF. DNA of the CDR3: TGTGCCAGCAGCGCTGGACTAGCGGAGTCCCTACGGGGGCAGTACTTC.